Listed below are T cell receptor beta chains from one sample, sequenced in a study of blood T cell repertoires in COVID-19. The assay was immunoSEQ multiplex PCR, and TCRdb's table has in-frame clones only and misses some. The sample carries about 500,000 clones, 70% to 90% recorded once. Sequencing was done on a sample of peripheral blood. These receptors all come from a woman aged 50 to 65 with COVID-19, enrolled during active disease. CDR3s include the opening cysteine and the closing phenylalanine or tryptophan. D genes are given only for firm matches. Clone sizes are given selectively: once, few, many, or a class where the clone is expanded.

clone_size,j_call,v_call,d_call,cdr3_nt,cdr3_aa
-,TRBJ2-5,TRBV13,TRBD2,TGTGCCAGCAGCCTGGGGACTAGCAAAGAGACCCAGTACTTC,CASSLGTSKETQYF
-,TRBJ2-7,TRBV5-6,TRBD1,TGTGCCAGCAGCTTCGGGACAGGGGGATCCGAGCAGTACTTC,CASSFGTGGSEQYF
-,TRBJ2-3,TRBV18,-,TGTGCCAGCTCATCAGAACGCGGGTCTGGAGCAGATACGCAGTATTTT,CASSSERGSGADTQYF
-,TRBJ2-7,TRBV29-1,TRBD1,TGCAGCGTTGACGGGACAGGGTCCTACGAGCAGTACTTC,CSVDGTGSYEQYF
few,TRBJ1-3,TRBV5-4,TRBD1,TGTGCCAGCAGCTTGGCGTCAGGGGGGTTTACAGACACCATATATTTT,CASSLASGGFTDTIYF
-,TRBJ1-2,TRBV27,TRBD1,TGTGCCAGCAGCCCCGACAGGGGAGCCGGAGGCTACACCTTC,CASSPDRGAGGYTF
-,TRBJ2-1,TRBV12-5,TRBD1,TGTGCTAGTGGTTTGGCTACAAGGGGGCAGCAGTTCTTC,CASGLATRGQQFF
-,TRBJ2-1,TRBV3-1/TRBV3-2,-,TGTGCCAGCAGCCCGGACTCGAACTACAATGAGCAGTTCTTC,CASSPDSNYNEQFF
few,TRBJ1-2,TRBV2,-,TGTGCCAGCAGTGAATTAGGCTACACCTTC,CASSELGYTF
-,TRBJ2-7,TRBV30,-,TGTGCCTCCTCTGGTTCTAGCTCCTACGAGCAGTACTTC,CASSGSSSYEQYF
-,TRBJ1-6,TRBV28,-,TGTGCCAGCAGAAAAGAGAATTCACCCCTCCACTTT,CASRKENSPLHF